This T cell receptor beta chain was recorded in a study of spatial heterogeneity in lung cancer. All TCR cDNA molecules were individually tagged with a unique molecular identifier. From the 5' RACE reads, TCRdb called clonotypes with MiXCR, one entry per CDR3 protein. Here the sample spans some 10,000 distinct CDR3 sequences, 4% to 6% being singletons. This sample's time point: sample taken at primary tumor resection. Remarks on this clonotype: What it recognizes is unknown.

The CDR3 extends over 13 amino acids. Germline CDR1 SGHAT, CDR2 FQNNGV. V dropped 2 bases and J dropped 8 bases, with 11 bases sitting between them. Regarding the study as a whole: Expanded alpha and beta TCR counts within tumors tracked tumor mutation counts.

The rearrangement links TRBV11-2 to TRBJ2-3; D perhaps matches TRBD2 (6 bases). The TCR comes from a female donor with early-stage non-small cell lung cancer. The sequencing here drew on lung tumor tissue, taken at surgery. CDR3 bases: TGTGCCAGCAGCTTAAATGGGAGGACTACGCAGTATTTT. Its translation: CASSLNGRTTQYF.